The clone carrying this T cell receptor beta chain is a singleton in its sample. This sample was taken from a study of T cell changes during pregnancy in multiple sclerosis. The protocol was immunoSEQ multiplex PCR, while the TCRdb copy is restricted to in-frame clones and leaves out a portion. The profile covers under 90,000 clones, with approximately 92% appearing a single time and about 4% taken by the ten largest. V lost 1 base, J lost 5 bases, and 6 bases lay in between. Germline V CDR1 and CDR2: SGHVS, FNYEAQ. This CDR3 comprises 12 residues. The V and J genes are TRBV7-6 and TRBJ2-7; TRBD2 might be the D (5 bases). The receptor was derived from a female donor in good health, enrolled as a control in a pregnancy study. The sample in question was peripheral blood, obtained after pregnancy. Here the CDR3 DNA reads TGTGCCAGCAGCTTAGGACTAAACGAGCAGTACTTC. This encodes CASSLGLNEQYF.